The 32 T cell receptor beta chains in this list originate from one sample, sequenced in a study of T-cell memory formation after mild COVID-19. TCRdb re-called the 5' RACE reads through MiXCR, storing one row per CDR3 protein. The table records about 340,000 distinct CDR3 sequences, 20% of them present only once. Sequenced input: PBMCs or a T cell subset sorted from them (not recorded which). All receptors come from a man younger than 30 who had mild COVID-19 (a few samples of this study predate the infection). Cell type and time point are not known.

This clonotype showed up many times. The rearrangement joins TRBV5-1 to TRBJ2-1, with 7 nucleotides matching TRBD1. The CDR3 extends over 12 amino acids. With 5 bases clipped from V and 11 bases from J, the junction kept 7 bases outside the gene matches. Germline loops: CDR1 SGHRS, CDR2 YFSETQ. CDR3 sequence reads: CASRNRGPKQFF. In DNA form, the CDR3 reads TGCGCCAGCAGGAACAGGGGACCGAAGCAGTTCTTC. Full variable domain (remainder filled in from reference TRBV5-1 and TRBJ2-1): KAGVTQTPRYLIKTRGQQVTLSCSPISGHRSVSWYQQTPGQGLQFLFEYFSETQRNKGNFPGRFSGRQFSNSRSEMNVSTLELGDSALYLCASRNRGPKQFFGPGTRLTVL.

V and J are TRBV7-9 and TRBJ2-5, with D perhaps matching TRBD1 (6 bases). Trimming cost V 5 bases and J 5 bases, with 21 bases left between them. From germline, CDR1 is SEHNR and CDR2 FQNEAQ (reference sequence). The CDR3 loop spans 16 amino acids. The CDR3 DNA is TGTGCCAGCAGCCACCGAACCGGGACAATTGCGGAGACCCAGTACTTC. Its protein is CASSHRTGTIAETQYF.

This chain connects TRBV11-2 to TRBJ2-3; 7 bases align to TRBD1. Germline lookup yields CDR1 SGHAT and CDR2 FQNNGV. V was pared by 5 bases and J by 6 bases, with 2 bases of the junction left unmatched. The CDR3 is 12 amino acids. CDR3 nucleotides: TGTGCCAGCAGCATACAGGGGGATACGCAGTATTTT. Residues: CASSIQGDTQYF.

This clonotype was seen a few times. CDR3 region: CASSQGDSLNEQFF. The CDR3 DNA follows: TGCGCCAGCAGCCAAGGGGACAGCCTCAATGAGCAGTTCTTC. The chain uses TRBV4-1 and TRBJ2-1; 7 bases match TRBD1. Trimming took 1 base from V and 6 from J; bases not matched to a gene: 3. This CDR3 is built from 14 residues. Germline V lookup: CDR1 MGHRA, CDR2 YSYEKL.

This clonotype was seen a few times. The J gene is TRBJ1-6, the V gene TRBV5-1; TRBD1 might be the D (5 bases). This CDR3 region has 15 residues. The V end was cut by 0 bases, the J end by 6 bases, with 10 bases between. Germline V lookup: CDR1 SGHRS, CDR2 YFSETQ. The CDR3 bases are TGCGCCAGCAGCTTGGGAGGCGGGGGTAATTCACCCCTCCACTTT. Translating gives CASSLGGGGNSPLHF.

This clonotype came up a few times. The chain has TRBV23-1 and TRBJ2-1; 8 positions agree with TRBD1. TRBV23-1 belongs to the ORF category, with a function that is uncertain. This CDR3 has 16 amino acids. V lost 2 bases and J lost 10; bases outside the gene matches: 13. CDR3 loop: CASSQRLGRGQREQFF. In DNA form, the CDR3 reads TGCGCCAGCAGTCAACGCCTGGGCAGGGGGCAACGGGAGCAGTTCTTC.

The V gene is TRBV12-3 or TRBV12-4, the J gene TRBJ2-5; 8 nucleotides match TRBD1. The CDR3 totals 15 residues. J was trimmed by 4 bases and V by 3 bases; bases with no gene match: 7. In DNA form, the CDR3 reads TGTGCCAGCAGTTTCGCCGGACAGGGTGGAGAGACCCAGTACTTC. It encodes CASSFAGQGGETQYF.

This clonotype was seen more than once but under ten times. This chain joins TRBV5-6 and TRBJ2-1; D may be TRBD1 (6 bases). The V gene lost 3 bases and the J gene lost 6 bases, with 10 bases spanning the gap. The CDR3 is made up of 13 amino acids. Per the germline V gene, CDR1 is SGHDT and CDR2 is YYEEEE. CDR3 in DNA: TGTGCCAGCAGCTCGGACAGTCTCAATGAGCAGTTCTTC. This sequence encodes CASSSDSLNEQFF.

The chain has TRBV7-6 and TRBJ2-1; 8 bases are shared with TRBD2. The J segment lost 0 bases and the V segment lost 1 base, leaving 14 bases of the junction unmatched. The length of the CDR3 is 20 residues. Germline V CDR1 and CDR2: SGHVS, FNYEAQ. The CDR3 spells CASSLVGGGPILSSYNEQFF. Written as DNA, the CDR3 is TGTGCCAGCAGCTTAGTCGGGGGGGGCCCCATCTTAAGCTCCTACAATGAGCAGTTCTTC.

The chain couples TRBV7-2 to TRBJ1-1; D perhaps matches TRBD1 (5 bases). Trimming took off 3 bases at V and 6 bases at J, with 11 bases between the two ends. CDR1 and CDR2 from the germline V gene are SGHTA and FQGNSA. The CDR3 has 13 residues. The CDR3 here is CASSLIPGPEAFF. The CDR3 DNA follows: TGTGCCAGCAGCTTGATCCCAGGGCCTGAAGCTTTCTTT.

The V gene is TRBV28, the J gene TRBJ2-7, with a possible D match to TRBD2 (5 bases). Germline CDR1 MDHEN, CDR2 SYDVKM. The CDR3 consists of 13 residues. Trimming took off 6 bases at V and 5 bases at J, with 14 bases between the two ends. DNA for the CDR3: TGTGCCAGCAGGCCCCTCGGGGATCACGAGCAGTACGTC. Protein product: CASRPLGDHEQYV.

This clonotype was counted at least ten times. The chain joins TRBV6-5 to TRBJ2-7; D might be TRBD2 (5 bases). V dropped 1 base and J dropped 4 bases, with 8 bases sitting between them. This CDR3 comprises 13 residues. Germline assignment: CDR1 MNHEY and CDR2 SVGAGI. CDR3 nucleotides: TGTGCCAGCAGTTACTTTCCGGGGTACGAGCAGTACTTC. It specifies CASSYFPGYEQYF.

The rearrangement uses TRBV4-2 and TRBJ2-7; 8 bases are a match to TRBD1. Losses at the gene ends were 4 bases for V and 6 bases for J; bases not matched to a gene: 11. The length of the CDR3 is 15 residues. CDR1 is LGHNA, CDR2 YNFKEQ, per germline. CDR3 nucleotides: TGTGCCAGCAGCCCCAGGGGGCAGGGGAGCAGCGAGCAGTACTTC. Translation gives CASSPRGQGSSEQYF.

This clonotype appeared many times. The chain joins TRBV5-1 to TRBJ1-4; D gene unclear. The V end was cut by 1 base, the J end by 5 bases, with 6 bases between. The CDR3 consists of 13 residues. Germline CDR1 SGHRS, CDR2 YFSETQ. In nucleotides, the CDR3 is TGCGCCAGCAGCTTGAGCCCGAATGAAAAACTGTTTTTT. This translates into CASSLSPNEKLFF.

This clonotype occurred many times. This rearrangement joins TRBV5-1 to TRBJ1-1, with 8 bases matching TRBD1. The J segment lost 5 bases and the V segment lost 3 bases, leaving 6 bases of the junction unmatched. Looked up from germline, CDR1 is SGHRS and CDR2 is YFSETQ. The CDR3 covers 14 residues. Here the CDR3 reads CASSSGQGRTEAFF. The CDR3 DNA follows: TGCGCCAGCAGCTCCGGACAGGGTCGGACTGAAGCTTTCTTT. Variable domain in full (rest from reference TRBV5-1 and TRBJ1-1): KAGVTQTPRYLIKTRGQQVTLSCSPISGHRSVSWYQQTPGQGLQFLFEYFSETQRNKGNFPGRFSGRQFSNSRSEMNVSTLELGDSALYLCASSSGQGRTEAFFGQGTRLTVV.

The V call is TRBV30, the J call TRBJ2-1; 12 nucleotides line up with TRBD2. J was trimmed by 6 bases and V by 4 bases; bases with no gene match: 7. This CDR3 region has 15 residues. Germline lookup yields CDR1 GTSNPN and CDR2 SVGIG (reference sequence). DNA of the CDR3: TGTGCCTGGACCGCTGGACTAGCGGGGTCCAATGAGCAGTTCTTC. Protein product: CAWTAGLAGSNEQFF.

The V gene is TRBV30, the J gene TRBJ2-2; 10 bases are a match to TRBD1. V was pared by 3 bases and J by 3 bases, with 4 bases of the junction left unmatched. Germline V CDR1 and CDR2: GTSNPN, SVGIG (reference sequence). The CDR3 is made up of 15 amino acids. This chain's CDR3 is CAWSTGQGYTGELFF. Written as DNA, the CDR3 is TGTGCCTGGAGCACGGGACAGGGGTACACCGGGGAGCTGTTTTTT.

In its sample, this clonotype was seen many times. The chain links TRBV24-1 to TRBJ2-5, with a possible D match to TRBD2 (5 bases). The CDR3 runs to 15 residues. Trimming took 3 bases from V and 2 from J, leaving 12 bases between them. Germline CDR1 and CDR2: KGHDR and SFDVKD. The CDR3: CATSDPTGIQETQYF. DNA for the CDR3: TGTGCCACCAGTGATCCCACGGGGATACAAGAGACCCAGTACTTC.

The chain couples TRBV6-5 to TRBJ1-2; D unresolved. Germline CDR1 is MNHEY and CDR2 is SVGAGI. CDR3 length: 15 residues. The V end lost 0 bases, the J end lost 6 bases, and 14 bases lay between the germline ends. This CDR3 is CASSYSLTGFNGYTF. CDR3 sequence (DNA): TGTGCCAGCAGTTACTCTCTCACCGGATTTAATGGCTACACCTTC.

The V gene is TRBV5-4, the J gene TRBJ2-7; the D gene is possibly TRBD1 (6 bases). Trimming cost V 4 bases and J 0 bases, with 14 bases left between them. Germline CDR1 SGHNT, CDR2 YYREEE (reference sequence). This CDR3 spans 15 amino acids. CDR3 DNA sequence: TGTGCCAGCAGCCCCAGTGGGACACCCTCCTACGAGCAGTACTTC. This sequence encodes CASSPSGTPSYEQYF.

This clonotype was seen more than once but under ten times. The chain joins TRBV7-9 to TRBJ2-7; 9 bases are a match to TRBD1. Unmatched junction bases numbered 7, after V lost 2 bases and J lost 5 bases. CDR1 is SEHNR and CDR2 is FQNEAQ in the germline V gene (reference sequence). CDR3 length equals 15 residues. The CDR3 reads CASSLTGGHLNEQYV. CDR3 DNA sequence: TGTGCCAGCAGCTTAACAGGGGGCCACTTGAACGAGCAGTACGTC.

This clonotype was observed a few times. This chain links TRBV7-3 with TRBJ1-3; weak D call: TRBD1 (5 bases). CDR3 size: 15 residues. CDR1 SGHTA and CDR2 FQGTGA come from the germline V gene. Trimming stripped 0 bases from V and 4 bases from J, with 10 bases between. The CDR3 DNA sequence: TGTGCCAGCAGCTTAACGGCTGACAGAGGAAACACCATATATTTT. Amino acid sequence: CASSLTADRGNTIYF.

This clonotype was observed a handful of times. V is TRBV29-1 and J is TRBJ1-4; D not resolved. V shed 6 bases and J shed 3 bases, with 20 bases lying between them. The CDR3 runs to 16 residues. In germline, CDR1 is SQVTM, CDR2 ANQGSEA. This CDR3 reads CSVSIGLSTANEKLFF. The CDR3 DNA is TGCAGCGTCTCAATAGGTCTCTCAACGGCTAATGAAAAACTGTTTTTT.

This clonotype was detected ten times or more. The chain is built from TRBV4-3 and TRBJ2-1; perhaps D is TRBD1 or TRBD2 (5 bases each). V lost 0 bases to trimming and J lost 7 bases, with 10 bases between them. The CDR3 extends over 14 amino acids. CDR1 LGHNA and CDR2 YSLEER come from the germline V gene. The CDR3 protein is CASSQEGWGNEQFF. CDR3 sequence (DNA): TGCGCCAGCAGCCAAGAGGGTTGGGGGAATGAGCAGTTCTTC.

The gene calls are TRBV7-2 and TRBJ2-3, with D unresolved. The V gene's germline CDR1 is SGHTA and CDR2 FQGNSA. The CDR3 length is 15 residues. Trimming pared 5 bases from V and 10 bases from J, leaving 22 bases between. The CDR3 nucleotides are TGTGCCAGCAGCCTCACGCTCGGGCTCCCCCAATCGCAGTATTTT. Amino acid sequence: CASSLTLGLPQSQYF.

This clonotype was seen a handful of times. The CDR3 sequence is CASSLGPLLGANVLTF. The CDR3 nucleotides read TGCGCCAGCAGCCTGGGACCCCTTCTTGGGGCCAACGTCCTGACTTTC. The chain uses TRBV4-1 and TRBJ2-6; D assignment may be TRBD1 or TRBD2 (5 bases each). V lost 4 bases to trimming and J lost 3 bases, with 13 bases between them. CDR3 size: 16 residues. The V gene's germline CDR1 is MGHRA and CDR2 YSYEKL.

This clonotype was detected a few times. V gene TRBV5-1 combines with J gene TRBJ2-5, with 8 bases lining up with TRBD1. The CDR3 is made up of 14 amino acids. After removal of 5 bases from V and 5 bases from J, the junction contained 8 bases not matched to a gene. Germline V CDR1 and CDR2: SGHRS, YFSETQ. CDR3 loop: CASRNAGGAETQYF. The CDR3, as DNA: TGCGCCAGCAGAAATGCAGGGGGCGCCGAGACCCAGTACTTC.

The rearrangement joins TRBV10-2 to TRBJ2-3; 9 bases fit TRBD2. The CDR3 spans 15 residues. Trimming removed 2 bases from V and 4 bases from J; junction bases left unmatched: 4. The germline gives CDR1 WSHSY, CDR2 SAAADI. CDR3 protein: CASSERLAGADTQYF. In DNA, the CDR3 is TGCGCCAGCAGTGAGAGGTTAGCGGGGGCAGATACGCAGTATTTT.

The chain couples TRBV5-1 to TRBJ2-7; TRBD1 agrees at 9 bases. CDR1 is SGHRS and CDR2 is YFSETQ in the germline V gene. Germline trimming cut 6 bases from V and 6 bases from J; bases unmatched to any gene: 7. The CDR3 has 13 amino acids. The DNA of the CDR3 is TGCGCCAGCATCGCGGGACAGGGTGGCGAGCAGTACTTC. Protein sequence: CASIAGQGGEQYF. The full variable domain, its missing parts supplied by reference TRBV5-1 and TRBJ2-7, is KAGVTQTPRYLIKTRGQQVTLSCSPISGHRSVSWYQQTPGQGLQFLFEYFSETQRNKGNFPGRFSGRQFSNSRSEMNVSTLELGDSALYLCASIAGQGGEQYFGPGTRLTVT.

This chain joins TRBV5-1 and TRBJ2-3; TRBD1 aligns across 7 bases. This CDR3 contains 15 residues. Germline lookup yields CDR1 SGHRS and CDR2 YFSETQ. V lost 7 bases to trimming and J lost 1 base; unmatched junction nucleotides: 9. In nucleotides, the CDR3 is TGCGCCAGCGGGACACTGACAGGGCGCACAGATACGCAGTATTTT. It yields the protein CASGTLTGRTDTQYF. Variable domain in full (rest from reference TRBV5-1 and TRBJ2-3): KAGVTQTPRYLIKTRGQQVTLSCSPISGHRSVSWYQQTPGQGLQFLFEYFSETQRNKGNFPGRFSGRQFSNSRSEMNVSTLELGDSALYLCASGTLTGRTDTQYFGPGTRLTVL.

In this sample, this clonotype turned up a few times. The J gene is TRBJ2-3, the V gene TRBV7-2; D assignment may be TRBD1 or TRBD2 (5 bases each). The CDR3 length is 16 residues. V gave up 1 base and J gave up 4 bases, with 15 bases separating them. CDR1 is SGHTA, CDR2 FQGNSA, per germline. The CDR3 region is CASSLVRGRGADTQYF. CDR3 DNA: TGTGCCAGCAGCTTAGTCCGTGGCCGAGGGGCAGATACGCAGTATTTT.

In this sample, this clonotype turned up a few times. This chain joins TRBV5-5 and TRBJ1-5; unclear D gene. CDR1 is SGHKS, CDR2 YYEKEE, per germline (reference sequence). The V end was cut by 1 base, the J end by 6 bases, with 11 bases between. The CDR3 runs 14 residues. DNA for the CDR3: TGTGCCAGCAGCTTGTTGGGTTTGGGTCAGCCCCAGCATTTT. This sequence encodes CASSLLGLGQPQHF.